The sequence of this T cell receptor (beta chain) was determined in a study of PD-1 blockade in mismatch repair-deficient tumors. Study overall: All were previously treated, progressing patients with over 9 mismatch repair-deficient cancer types. General observations from the study: Rapid post-treatment expansion, then contraction, generally preceding radiologic response, marked tumor-resident clones.

With respect to this clone: Its antigen is still unknown.

A few pembrolizumab responders had their TCRs sequenced. Repertoires were generated with immunoSEQ multiplex PCR, while TCRdb's copy carries only in-frame clones and drops some. The sample yields about 130,000 clones, 85% to 90% seen once. The clonotype was recovered from an adult with mismatch repair-deficient cancer. The specimen comprised peripheral blood, sampled roughly 70 weeks after starting pembrolizumab.

The CDR3: CASSTGGTFTEAFF. CDR3 nucleotide sequence: TGTGCCAGCAGTACGGGGGGCACGTTCACTGAAGCTTTCTTT. The chain links TRBV6-5 to TRBJ1-1; maybe TRBD1 (6 bases). Trimming cost V 5 bases and J 4 bases, with 14 bases left between them. Germline-derived CDR1 and CDR2 are MNHEY and SVGAGI. The CDR3 runs to 14 residues.